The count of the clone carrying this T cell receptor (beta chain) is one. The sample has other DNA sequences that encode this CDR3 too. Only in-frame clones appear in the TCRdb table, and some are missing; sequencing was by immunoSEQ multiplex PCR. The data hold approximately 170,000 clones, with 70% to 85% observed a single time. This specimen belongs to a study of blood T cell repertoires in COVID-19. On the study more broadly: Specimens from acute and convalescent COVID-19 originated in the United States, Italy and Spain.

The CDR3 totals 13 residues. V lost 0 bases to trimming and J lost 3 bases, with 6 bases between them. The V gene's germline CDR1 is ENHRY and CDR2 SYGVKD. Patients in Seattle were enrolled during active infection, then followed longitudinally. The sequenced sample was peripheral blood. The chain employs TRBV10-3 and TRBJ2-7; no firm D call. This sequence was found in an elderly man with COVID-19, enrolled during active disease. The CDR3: CAISESQSYEQYF. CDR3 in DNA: TGTGCCATCAGTGAGTCACAGAGCTACGAGCAGTACTTC.